This TCR beta chain was recorded in a study of identical twins. Notes on the study in general: An excess of low generation probability was shown by twin-shared out-of-frame alpha sequences. Monozygotic twins shared more out-of-frame TCR alpha than recombination models predicted. Analyses of zero insertions could, in part, be confounded by invariant MAIT and iNKT cells.

The CDR3 runs 18 residues. Germline V gene data show CDR1 as SGHTA and CDR2 as FQGNSA. This clonotype has only a few counts. Its antigen remains unidentified. Germline is not matched at one junction end, which may reflect a read error. TCRdb recomputed calls from the 5' RACE reads with MiXCR, one row per CDR3 protein. Of about 210,000 distinct CDR3 sequences in the sample, around 10% are singletons; the top ten hold 5% to 6%. The sample comprised memory (CD45RO+) T cells sorted from blood. The V and J genes are TRBV7-2 and TRBJ2-6; tentative D call: TRBD2 (5 bases). The sequence was collected from a woman between 18 and 29 years old in good health. This CDR3 is CASSLAPGRLGGANVLTF. DNA for the CDR3: TGTGCCAGCAGCCTAGCACCCGGCAGGCTCGGTGGGGCCAACGTCCTGACTTTC.